These 32 T cell receptor beta chains share one sample of origin, sequenced in a study of blood T cell repertoires in COVID-19. The repertoire was sequenced with immunoSEQ multiplex PCR; TCRdb's copy has only in-frame clones and lacks some. The table records more than 150,000 clones, around 94% of them present only once. Material: peripheral blood. Receptors were obtained from a man aged 25 to 40 with COVID-19, enrolled during active disease.

The CDR3 DNA follows: TGTGCCAGCAGCTTGGGACGGGGGGGCTACAATGAGCAGTTCTTC. This sequence encodes CASSLGRGGYNEQFF. This rearrangement joins TRBV13 to TRBJ2-1; 8 bases fit TRBD2. J lost 3 bases, V lost 3 bases, and 4 bases had no gene match. Per germline, CDR1 PRHDT and CDR2 FYEKMQ (reference sequence). CDR3 length: 15 residues.

To note about this clone: Other DNA sequences of this sample code for an identical CDR3. V usage is TRBV6-1 and J usage is TRBJ1-1; the D is unclear. V lost 2 bases and J lost 1, with 5 bases in between. CDR3 size: 13 residues. Germline lookup yields CDR1 MNHNS and CDR2 SASEGT. The CDR3 region is CASSELRNTEAFF. The CDR3 DNA follows: TGTGCCAGCAGTGAACTCCGGAACACTGAAGCTTTCTTT.

Points on this clone: At one end, the junction sequence differs from germline, possibly due to a read error. The chain employs TRBV2 and TRBJ1-2; D possibly corresponds to TRBD1 (6 bases). Germline CDR1 reads SNHLY; CDR2 reads FYNNEI. This CDR3 has 16 residues. CDR3 residues: CARSLPGTSSNYGYTF. The CDR3 nucleotides are TGTGCCCGCAGTCTCCCCGGGACATCATCTAACTATGGCTACACCTTC.

This chain connects TRBV13 to TRBJ2-5; a possible D gene is TRBD2 (6 bases). In germline, CDR1 is PRHDT, CDR2 FYEKMQ (reference sequence). The CDR3 totals 16 residues. V shed 0 bases and J shed 1 base, with 12 bases lying between them. The CDR3, as DNA: TGTGCCAGCAGCTTAGGGACTCTAGCGCCCCAAGAGACCCAGTACTTC. Its translation is CASSLGTLAPQETQYF.

This clone was recorded only once. J is TRBJ2-7 and V is TRBV12-2; the tabulated D call, TRBD2, remains unverified against the DNA. TRBV12-2 has pseudogene status. This CDR3 is built from 15 residues. In DNA, the CDR3 is TGTGCAAGTCGGTTCAGGGCTAGCGGGTCCTACGAGCAGTACTTC. Its protein product is CASRFRASGSYEQYF.

V gene TRBV24-1 combines with J gene TRBJ2-5; 11 nucleotides agree with TRBD1. From germline, CDR1 is KGHDR and CDR2 SFDVKD. V lost 3 bases and J lost 5; bases outside the gene matches: 4. CDR3 length: 15 residues. CDR3: CATSDGGTGGETQYF. DNA for the CDR3: TGTGCCACCAGTGATGGGGGGACAGGGGGGGAGACCCAGTACTTC.

This chain connects TRBV5-6 to TRBJ1-1, with D unresolved. V was trimmed by 0 bases and J by 1 base, leaving 7 bases between them. Germline V lookup: CDR1 SGHDT, CDR2 YYEEEE. There are 14 residues in the CDR3. The CDR3 DNA reads TGTGCCAGCAGCTTGGTACACCGGAACACTGAAGCTTTCTTT. Amino acid sequence: CASSLVHRNTEAFF.

The V and J genes are TRBV19 and TRBJ1-2, with 7 bases fitting TRBD1. Germline loops: CDR1 LNHDA, CDR2 SQIVND (reference sequence). The CDR3 spans 12 residues. CDR3: CVKTGAFYGYTF. Written as DNA, the CDR3 is TGTGTCAAAACAGGGGCCTTCTATGGCTACACCTTC.

V is TRBV6-5 and J is TRBJ1-1, with D possibly matching TRBD1 (6 bases). The CDR3 extends over 14 amino acids. Trimming left V 5 bases short and J 1 base short, with 11 bases between. Germline V gene lookup returns CDR1 MNHEY and CDR2 SVGAGI. CDR3 coding DNA: TGTGCCAGCAGTCCTATGACAGGGAACACTGAAGCTTTCTTT. Translating it yields CASSPMTGNTEAFF.

This clone was observed once. The rearrangement joins TRBV12-3 or TRBV12-4 to TRBJ1-2; no reliable D call. Trimming took 5 bases from V and 5 from J, leaving 12 bases between them. The CDR3 runs 13 residues. The CDR3, as DNA: TGTGCCAGCAGTGCGGGTCCCTCATATGGCTACACCTTC. As protein: CASSAGPSYGYTF.

The V call is TRBV19, the J call TRBJ2-3; tentatively, D is TRBD1 (6 bases). V was clipped by 6 bases and J by 4 bases, with 14 bases between them. CDR3 length equals 14 residues. CDR1 LNHDA and CDR2 SQIVND come from the germline V gene (reference sequence). The CDR3 nucleotides read TGTGCCAGTAGCAGGCAGGGGCCCTCAGATACGCAGTATTTT. Encoded protein: CASSRQGPSDTQYF.

The gene calls are TRBV11-2 and TRBJ2-1; weak D call: TRBD2 (6 bases). The CDR3 is 14 residues long. Trimming pared 5 bases from V and 4 bases from J, leaving 12 bases between. CDR1 and CDR2 (germline): SGHAT, FQNNGV. Here the CDR3 DNA reads TGTGCCAGCAGCGGGGGGACCTTTTACAATGAGCAGTTCTTC. It specifies CASSGGTFYNEQFF.

The genes are TRBV5-5 and TRBJ2-7, with TRBD1 matching over 7 bases. The CDR3 contains 14 residues. CDR1 is SGHKS, CDR2 YYEKEE, per germline (reference sequence). V was pared by 2 bases and J by 1 base, with 3 bases of the junction left unmatched. The DNA of the CDR3 is TGTGCCAGCAGCTTACAGGGGCTTTCCTACGAGCAGTACTTC. Residues: CASSLQGLSYEQYF.

The rearrangement uses TRBV4-2 and TRBJ2-7; 7 nucleotides match TRBD1. CDR1 and CDR2 from the germline V gene are LGHNA and YNFKEQ. With 1 base clipped from V and 5 bases from J, the junction kept 5 bases outside the gene matches. This CDR3 comprises 14 residues. The CDR3 DNA reads TGTGCCAGCAGCCAAGGACAGGGTCGAAACGAGCAGTACTTC. This translates into CASSQGQGRNEQYF.

The genes are TRBV6-1 and TRBJ1-2, with 10 bases that match TRBD1. Germline CDR1 MNHNS, CDR2 SASEGT. Trimming took 3 bases from V and 4 from J; bases not matched to a gene: 5. The CDR3 totals 15 residues. This CDR3 is CASSDRTGGGYGYTF. As DNA, the CDR3 is TGTGCCAGCAGTGACAGGACAGGGGGAGGCTATGGCTACACCTTC.

The rearrangement uses TRBV6-1 and TRBJ2-3; possibly TRBD2 for D (5 bases). The CDR3 contains 16 residues. CDR1 and CDR2 from the germline V gene are MNHNS and SASEGT. Trimming pared 4 bases from V and 1 base from J, leaving 15 bases between. The CDR3 region has the DNA TGTGCCAGCAGTGGGGTGAATGGAGCGGGCACAGATACGCAGTATTTT. It yields the protein CASSGVNGAGTDTQYF.

CDR3 in DNA: TGTGCCAGCAGTTACTCGGGGGACAGGGTCGGTGGCTACACCTTC. This sequence encodes CASSYSGDRVGGYTF. The chain combines TRBV6-5 with TRBJ1-2, with 9 nucleotides matching TRBD1. The CDR3 sequence is 15 residues long. With V trimmed by 0 bases and J by 7 bases, 6 bases remained unmatched. CDR1 and CDR2 from the germline V gene are MNHEY and SVGAGI.

This sequence joins TRBV27 and TRBJ2-5; TRBD1 agrees at 9 bases. CDR1 is MNHEY, CDR2 SMNVEV, per germline (reference sequence). This CDR3 is built from 16 residues. Trimming took 6 bases from V and 4 from J; bases not matched to a gene: 12. CDR3 in amino acids: CASSPGQGRSVETQYF. As DNA, the CDR3 is TGTGCCAGCAGCCCTGGACAGGGGAGGTCGGTAGAGACCCAGTACTTC.

The chain links TRBV19 to TRBJ1-1; no clear D. V gave up 4 bases and J gave up 5 bases, with 8 bases separating them. Germline V gene data show CDR1 as LNHDA and CDR2 as SQIVND (reference sequence). The CDR3 runs to 12 residues. The CDR3 region has the DNA TGTGCCAGTAGTACCCGCGCAACTGAAGCTTTCTTT. Amino acids: CASSTRATEAFF. The full variable domain, completed using reference TRBV19 and TRBJ1-1, is DGGITQSPKYLFRKEGQNVTLSCEQNLNHDAMYWYRQDPGQGLRLIYYSQIVNDFQKGDIAEGYSVSREKKESFPLTVTSAQKNPTAFYLCASSTRATEAFFGQGTRLTVV.

The genes are TRBV4-1 and TRBJ2-1; 13 bases are shared with TRBD2. Germline CDR1 MGHRA, CDR2 YSYEKL. The CDR3 consists of 18 residues. V shed 0 bases and J 9 bases; nucleotides not matched to a gene: 11. This CDR3 reads CASSQEPPGLAGQGEQFF. The CDR3, as DNA: TGCGCCAGCAGCCAAGAACCCCCGGGACTAGCGGGACAGGGTGAGCAGTTCTTC.

The V and J genes are TRBV6-1 and TRBJ1-2; D is perhaps TRBD1 (5 bases). Germline V gene data show CDR1 as MNHNS and CDR2 as SASEGT. The CDR3 spans 14 residues. V dropped 6 bases and J dropped 1 base, with 12 bases sitting between them. CDR3: CASRETGFNYGYTF. In nucleotides, the CDR3 is TGTGCCAGCAGAGAAACAGGTTTTAACTATGGCTACACCTTC.

This sequence joins TRBV3-1 (or the pseudogene TRBV3-2) and TRBJ2-1, with D possibly matching TRBD2 (6 bases). Germline CDR1 LGHDT, CDR2 YNNKEL (reference sequence). V lost 3 bases and J 12 bases, leaving 15 bases between the germline ends. The CDR3 covers 13 residues. The CDR3 DNA is TGTGCCAGCAGCCATCCGAGTGCGGGACGGCAGTTCTTC. This codes for CASSHPSAGRQFF.

The V call is TRBV3-1 (or the pseudogene TRBV3-2), the J call TRBJ2-1; 7 positions match TRBD2. The germline CDR1 and CDR2 sequences are LGHDT and YNNKEL (reference sequence). This CDR3 comprises 13 residues. V shed 4 bases, J shed 5 bases, and the junction held 2 bases outside the gene matches. The CDR3 protein is CASSLRGDNEQFF. The CDR3 DNA sequence: TGTGCCAGCAGCCTCCGGGGGGACAATGAGCAGTTCTTC.

The chain recombines TRBV5-1 with TRBJ1-2, with 7 bases lining up with TRBD1. This CDR3 region has 14 residues. CDR1 and CDR2 (germline): SGHRS, YFSETQ. V shed 0 bases, J shed 7 bases, and the junction held 6 bases outside the gene matches. CDR3 in amino acids: CASSLGDSHPGYTF. The CDR3 DNA sequence: TGCGCCAGCAGCTTGGGGGACAGCCACCCTGGCTACACCTTC. Full variable domain (remainder filled in from reference TRBV5-1 and TRBJ1-2): KAGVTQTPRYLIKTRGQQVTLSCSPISGHRSVSWYQQTPGQGLQFLFEYFSETQRNKGNFPGRFSGRQFSNSRSEMNVSTLELGDSALYLCASSLGDSHPGYTFGSGTRLTVV.

This chain joins TRBV19 and TRBJ1-2; 7 bases align to TRBD1. CDR3 length equals 13 residues. The germline V gene has CDR1 LNHDA and CDR2 SQIVND (reference sequence). The junction had 4 bases not matched to a gene; V was cut back by 5 bases and J by 4 bases. The CDR3 sequence is CASSPTGPYGYTF. The CDR3 coding sequence is TGTGCCAGTAGTCCGACAGGGCCCTATGGCTACACCTTC.

The rearrangement joins TRBV13 to TRBJ1-2, with 8 bases lining up with TRBD1. The CDR3 consists of 15 residues. Per germline, CDR1 PRHDT and CDR2 FYEKMQ (reference sequence). V trimming: 5 bases; J trimming: 0 bases; junction bases outside the gene matches: 5. This CDR3 reads CASSPRQGTNYGYTF. Written as DNA, the CDR3 is TGTGCCAGCAGCCCAAGACAGGGGACTAACTATGGCTACACCTTC.

This chain connects TRBV6-2 or TRBV6-3 to TRBJ2-5; weak D call: TRBD1 (6 bases). The CDR3 contains 15 residues. Per the germline V gene, CDR1 is MNHEY and CDR2 is SVGEGT. Between the trimmed V and J ends, which lost 0 bases and 4 bases, there was a span of 12 bases. CDR3 protein: CASSYSLTGSETQYF. CDR3 DNA: TGTGCCAGCAGTTACTCCCTCACAGGGTCAGAGACCCAGTACTTC.

V and J are TRBV5-4 and TRBJ2-3; tentatively, D is TRBD2 (6 bases). The germline V gene encodes CDR1 SGHNT and CDR2 YYREEE (reference sequence). The length of the CDR3 is 15 residues. The germline V and J ends were trimmed by 0 bases and 5 bases, with 13 bases remaining between them. The CDR3 loop reads CASSLVGSGVDTQYF. The CDR3, as DNA: TGTGCCAGCAGCTTGGTGGGTAGCGGTGTAGATACGCAGTATTTT.

This chain connects TRBV7-9 to TRBJ2-3; 11 bases are a match to TRBD2. CDR1 SEHNR and CDR2 FQNEAQ come from the germline V gene (reference sequence). The V and J ends lost 2 bases and 5 bases, in that order; junction bases with no gene match: 6. The CDR3 spans 16 residues. This chain's CDR3 is CASSLPEGLAVDTQYF. DNA for the CDR3: TGTGCCAGCAGCTTACCAGAGGGACTAGCGGTAGATACGCAGTATTTT.

J is TRBJ2-3 and V is TRBV6-5, with 10 bases lining up with TRBD2. This CDR3 contains 14 residues. Per germline, CDR1 MNHEY and CDR2 SVGAGI. The ends lost 9 bases at V and 2 bases at J; junction bases unmatched: 5. This CDR3 reads CASESGGATDTQYF. Here the CDR3 DNA reads TGTGCCAGTGAAAGCGGGGGGGCCACAGATACGCAGTATTTT.

This chain connects TRBV9 to TRBJ1-6, with D hard to call. The CDR3 has 14 amino acids. Trimming removed 2 bases from V and 9 bases from J, with 12 bases in between. The germline CDR1 and CDR2 sequences are SGDLS and YYNGEE. The CDR3 sequence is CASSVAGIGSPLHF. In DNA, the CDR3 is TGTGCCAGCAGCGTCGCGGGTATTGGTTCACCCCTCCACTTT. The full variable domain, rest sourced from reference TRBV9 and TRBJ1-6, is DSGVTQTPKHLITATGQRVTLRCSPRSGDLSVYWYQQSLDQGLQFLIQYYNGEERAKGNILERFSAQQFPDLHSELNLSSLELGDSALYFCASSVAGIGSPLHFGNGTRLTVT.

V usage is TRBV6-5 and J usage is TRBJ1-1; D is unclear. CDR1 and CDR2 (germline): MNHEY, SVGAGI. Deletions cut 6 bases from V and 1 base from J, with 9 bases between. The CDR3 has 13 residues. CDR3 residues: CASRLQTNTEAFF. The CDR3 nucleotides read TGTGCCAGCAGATTACAGACGAACACTGAAGCTTTCTTT.